This T cell receptor beta chain was captured in a study of glioma-infiltrating T cells. Study-level information: Samples included WHO grade II oligodendrogliomas or astrocytomas and initial-diagnosis grade IV glioblastomas.

The V end lost 6 bases, the J end lost 2 bases, and 14 bases lay between the germline ends. The CDR3 is made up of 15 amino acids. Using RNA template, CDR3s of TCR alpha and beta were amplified with iRepertoire arm-PCR. From the multiplex PCR reads, TCRdb called clonotypes with MiXCR, one entry per CDR3 protein. The sample gives about 410,000 distinct CDR3 sequences, roughly two fifths of which show up once; around 13% is in the top ten. The sequenced sample was glioma tissue, nonneoplastic brain tissue, or PBMCs (not recorded which). The chain is built from TRBV12-3 or TRBV12-4 and TRBJ1-5; a weak D match, TRBD1 (5 bases). This sequence originates from a human donor with low-grade glioma or glioblastoma, undergoing nonglioma brain surgery, or in good health (not recorded which). CDR3 sequence (DNA): TGTGCCAGCAGCCCCCCCCCGACAGGCAATCAGCCCCAGCATTTT. Its translation is CASSPPPTGNQPQHF.